This T cell receptor (beta chain) was documented in a study of cytomegalovirus exposure and HLA in healthy donors. PCR employed 60 Vbeta and 13 Jbeta primers. The repertoire was sequenced with immunoSEQ multiplex PCR; TCRdb's copy has only in-frame clones and lacks some. The table lists approximately 70,000 clones, about 73% of them singletons. The ends were cut back, 5 bases at V and 5 bases at J, with 9 bases in the middle. This CDR3 comprises 13 residues. Germline V gene lookup returns CDR1 MDHEN and CDR2 SYDVKM. Note on this clone: Its antigen is still unknown.

Study conclusions and caveats: An analysis that came later showed most CMV-associated TCR beta chains appearing HLA-restricted.

This rearrangement joins TRBV28 to TRBJ1-4; D perhaps matches TRBD1 (6 bases). The clonotype comes from a woman between 45 and 60 years old in good health and CMV-seropositive. The specimen was PBMCs. The CDR3 here is CASSPTGNEKLFF. In DNA, the CDR3 is TGTGCCAGCAGTCCGACAGGAAATGAAAAACTGTTTTTT.